This TCR beta chain was documented in a study of CD8+ T cells in alopecia areata. On this clone itself: Antigen specificity is unknown.

Study-wide points: Lesional scalp, especially alopecia totalis/universalis, showed higher clonality than normal scalp. Scalp repertoires also include resident alphabeta T cells from normal skin.

Collected material from alopecia areata patients comprised lesional scalp punch biopsies and peripheral blood. Sorted out of PBMCs were CD4+ T cells and CD8+ T cells. Deletions cut 4 bases from V and 3 bases from J, with 15 bases between. The CDR3 runs 15 residues. Per germline, CDR1 SGDLS and CDR2 YYNGEE. Following extraction, RNA underwent reverse transcription to cDNA, which served as the sequencing template. Data came from immunoSEQ multiplex PCR; TCRdb stores just in-frame clones and leaves some out. The data show approximately 98,000 clones, with 58% seen just once and about 23% held by the top ten.

Material: NKG2D-low CD8+ T cells sorted from blood. This TCR came from a human donor with alopecia areata. This sequence joins TRBV9 and TRBJ2-3, with TRBD2 as a possible D gene (6 bases). For the CDR3, the DNA is TGTGCCAGCAGCCCCGGGGGAGTTGGTACAGATACGCAGTATTTT. Its protein product is CASSPGGVGTDTQYF.